The sequence of this TCR beta chain was determined in a study of cytomegalovirus exposure and HLA in healthy donors. This clone was seen at least ten times. Its target is unknown. V was clipped by 2 bases and J by 1 base; unmatched bases: 7. Germline values: CDR1 SGHDT, CDR2 YYEEEE. The CDR3 sequence is 17 residues long. Overall study results and limits: Reported performance of the classifier showed diagnosis of cytomegalovirus status with high specificity and sensitivity.

Both 60 Vbeta primers and 13 Jbeta primers went into the PCR. Assay used: immunoSEQ multiplex PCR; TCRdb lists only in-frame clones, some missing. The repertoire holds 110,000 or so clones, with about 80% as singletons. The chain links TRBV5-6 to TRBJ2-5, with 11 nucleotides matching TRBD2. What was sequenced was PBMCs. The source of this sequence is a woman aged 40 to 50 in good health and CMV-seropositive. CDR3 DNA sequence: TGTGCCAGCAGCTTCCACCGGACTAGCGGGTTCCAAGAGACCCAGTACTTC. Translated, it gives CASSFHRTSGFQETQYF. Full variable domain (remainder filled in from reference TRBV5-6 and TRBJ2-5): DAGVTQSPTHLIKTRGQQVTLRCSPKSGHDTVSWYQQALGQGPQFIFQYYEEEERQRGNFPDRFSGHQFPNYSSELNVNALLLGDSALYLCASSFHRTSGFQETQYFGPGTRLLVL.